A single sample is the source of the 23 T cell receptor beta chains below, sequenced in a study of T cells in Graves' hyperthyroidism and ophthalmopathy. TCR beta CDR3 region amplification was performed from RNA transcripts. A set of HTBI primers served as the primers for a first-round RT-PCR of the TCR CDR3. TCRdb processed the multiplex PCR reads anew with MiXCR; each CDR3 protein has one entry. The profile shows roughly 660,000 distinct CDR3 sequences, 17% of them singletons. Sequences were obtained from blood. The receptors stem from a man aged 45 to 65 with Graves' hyperthyroidism.

This clonotype was picked up many times. The V call is TRBV2, the J call TRBJ2-4; 9 bases are a match to TRBD1. Germline values: CDR1 SNHLY, CDR2 FYNNEI. The CDR3 spans 15 residues. V lost 5 bases, J lost 0 bases, and 2 bases stayed unmatched. The CDR3 is CASSWDRAAKNIQYF. CDR3 nucleotides: TGTGCCAGCAGTTGGGACAGGGCAGCCAAAAACATTCAGTACTTC.

On this clonotype itself: A much larger clone differs from this one at a single base, so this may be a read error. The DNA for the CDR3 is TGTGCCAGCAGCGACCGACTAGCGGTCACAGATATGCAGTATTTT. Protein sequence: CASSDRLAVTDMQYF. The V and J genes are TRBV3-1 and TRBJ2-3; 9 bases fit TRBD2. The CDR3 totals 15 residues. Germline V lookup: CDR1 LGHDT, CDR2 YNNKEL (reference sequence).

This clonotype was seen repeatedly, ten times or more. The chain carries TRBV28 and TRBJ1-1, with TRBD1 matching over 8 bases. J lost 1 base, V lost 5 bases, and 6 bases had no gene match. The CDR3 sequence is 15 residues long. CDR1 MDHEN and CDR2 SYDVKM come from the germline V gene. The CDR3 DNA sequence: TGTGCCAGCAGTCCCGGACAGGGCTGGAACACTGAAGCTTTCTTT. It is translated as CASSPGQGWNTEAFF.

This clonotype was seen ten or more times. This sequence joins TRBV19 and TRBJ1-1, with D hard to call. V was clipped by 5 bases and J by 0 bases, with 13 bases between them. This CDR3 has 15 residues. Germline loops: CDR1 LNHDA, CDR2 SQIVND (reference sequence). The CDR3 coding sequence is TGTGCCAGTAGTCAGGCAGTAAACATGAACACTGAAGCTTTCTTT. Its protein is CASSQAVNMNTEAFF.

This clonotype was observed many times. The genes are TRBV27 and TRBJ2-7; 8 nucleotides align to TRBD1. The V segment lost 5 bases and the J segment 3 bases; nucleotides outside the gene matches: 12. Per the germline V gene, CDR1 is MNHEY and CDR2 is SMNVEV (reference sequence). The CDR3 runs 16 residues. The CDR3 here is CASSILYRQGHYEQYF. The CDR3 coding sequence is TGTGCCAGCAGTATCCTTTATCGACAGGGGCACTACGAGCAGTACTTC.

This clonotype has just a few counts. J is TRBJ2-1 and V is TRBV7-2, with D perhaps assigned TRBD1 or TRBD2 (6 bases each). V was trimmed by 10 bases and J by 7 bases, leaving 23 bases between them. There are 15 residues in the CDR3. Germline CDR1 SGHTA, CDR2 FQGNSA. The CDR3 DNA is TGTGCCACATCCCCCCCGGGGGCCTACCCTAATGAGCAGTTCTTC. Translating it yields CATSPPGAYPNEQFF.

This clonotype was seen ten or more times. The chain couples TRBV7-3 to TRBJ2-1, with TRBD2 as a possible D gene (6 bases). Germline V lookup: CDR1 SGHTA, CDR2 FQGTGA. Trimming took off 0 bases at V and 7 bases at J, with 13 bases between the two ends. The CDR3 spans 15 residues. CDR3 in amino acids: CASSLTSGFENEQFF. The CDR3 nucleotides read TGTGCCAGCAGCTTAACTAGCGGATTTGAGAATGAGCAGTTCTTC.

At least ten counts were recorded for this clonotype. CDR3 coding DNA: TGTGCCAGCAGCGACGGGACAGGGGGTACCGGGGAGCTGTTTTTT. It yields the protein CASSDGTGGTGELFF. The gene calls are TRBV6-2 or TRBV6-3 and TRBJ2-2, with TRBD1 matching 11 bases. The CDR3 runs 15 residues. The germline CDR1 and CDR2 sequences are MNHEY and SVGEGT. The J segment lost 5 bases and the V segment lost 6 bases, leaving 5 bases of the junction unmatched.

The V and J genes are TRBV6-1 and TRBJ2-1; 9 bases are shared with TRBD2. J lost 9 bases, V lost 3 bases, and 6 bases had no gene match. Germline V lookup: CDR1 MNHNS, CDR2 SASEGT. This CDR3 has 14 residues. Here the CDR3 reads CASSEIAGAGEQFF. CDR3 bases: TGTGCCAGCAGTGAGATAGCGGGGGCGGGTGAGCAGTTCTTC.

This clonotype showed up just a few times. The chain employs TRBV6-2 or TRBV6-3 and TRBJ1-1; D possibly corresponds to TRBD1 (5 bases). This CDR3 spans 15 amino acids. Germline V CDR1 and CDR2: MNHEY, SVGEGT. V lost 4 bases, J lost 10 bases, and 22 bases lay in between. CDR3 sequence (DNA): TGTGCCAGCAGTTTCCACCGATTGACAGCCTTGAGAGCTTTCTTT. Its translation is CASSFHRLTALRAFF.

This clonotype was detected many times. V gene TRBV27 combines with J gene TRBJ1-1; no firm D call. The CDR3 runs to 13 residues. Germline loops: CDR1 MNHEY, CDR2 SMNVEV (reference sequence). Trimming cost V 0 bases and J 10 bases, with 12 bases left between them. DNA of the CDR3: TGTGCCAGCAGTTTATCTTTGGCAGGTGGAGCTTTCTTT. Its protein product is CASSLSLAGGAFF.

This clonotype was recorded a few times. This chain joins TRBV20-1 and TRBJ2-1; 9 bases are a match to TRBD2. Germline CDR1 and CDR2: DFQATT and SNEGSKA (reference sequence). The ends lost 2 bases at V and 4 bases at J; junction bases unmatched: 9. This CDR3 has 16 amino acids. This chain's CDR3 is CSARSLAGVKYNEQFF. DNA of the CDR3: TGCAGTGCTAGATCGTTAGCGGGAGTAAAGTACAATGAGCAGTTCTTC.

This chain uses TRBV6-4 with TRBJ2-1; TRBD2 matches at 10 bases. CDR3 size: 14 residues. Germline assignment: CDR1 MRHNA and CDR2 SNTAGT. Trimming took 6 bases from V and 9 from J; bases not matched to a gene: 8. CDR3: CASRGQREGAEQFF. DNA for the CDR3: TGTGCCAGCAGGGGGCAGCGGGAGGGGGCTGAGCAGTTCTTC.

The rearrangement uses TRBV6-2 or TRBV6-3 and TRBJ1-5; no clear D gene. The V gene's germline CDR1 is MNHEY and CDR2 SVGEGT. This CDR3 is built from 14 residues. V was clipped by 7 bases and J by 4 bases, with 14 bases between them. The CDR3 region is CASNSRAGNQPQHF. CDR3 bases: TGTGCCAGCAACTCCCGGGCCGGGAATCAGCCCCAGCATTTT.

The rearrangement joins TRBV11-3 to TRBJ2-1, with D possibly matching TRBD2 (7 bases). Germline assignment: CDR1 SGHNT and CDR2 YENEEA. This CDR3 is 14 amino acids long. V was shortened by 5 bases and J by 8 bases, with 16 bases between the two germline ends. This chain's CDR3 is CASSHRGREYEQFF. CDR3 DNA sequence: TGTGCCAGCAGCCATCGGGGGCGGGAGTATGAGCAGTTCTTC.

In its sample, this clonotype was seen once. The V call is TRBV27, the J call TRBJ1-5; D is unresolved. Germline V lookup: CDR1 MNHEY, CDR2 SMNVEV (reference sequence). The CDR3 loop spans 15 amino acids. Trimming pared 5 bases from V and 0 bases from J, leaving 11 bases between. DNA of the CDR3: TGTGCCAGCAGTCCACAGCTGTATAGCAATCAGCCCCAGCATTTT. Encoded protein: CASSPQLYSNQPQHF.

V gene TRBV20-1 combines with J gene TRBJ2-1; 12 bases line up with TRBD2. The CDR3 length is 16 residues. V gave up 1 base and J gave up 5 bases; unmatched junction bases: 6. In germline, CDR1 is DFQATT, CDR2 SNEGSKA (reference sequence). The CDR3 DNA reads TGCAGTGCTAGAGTAGGACTAGCGGGGCTCGACAATGAGCAGTTCTTC. Its translation is CSARVGLAGLDNEQFF.

The chain couples TRBV6-9 to TRBJ1-1; D is undetermined. The V gene's germline CDR1 is MNHGY and CDR2 SVAAGI. CDR3 size: 14 residues. V was cut by 0 bases and J by 5 bases, with 10 bases left in between. For the CDR3, the DNA is TGTGCCAGCAGTTATTCAGGGTTTGGTACTGAAGCTTTCTTT. Its translation: CASSYSGFGTEAFF.

V usage is TRBV24-1 and J usage is TRBJ2-7; perhaps TRBD1 as D (6 bases). The ends were cut back, 4 bases at V and 7 bases at J, with 16 bases in the middle. CDR1 and CDR2 from the germline V gene are KGHDR and SFDVKD. CDR3 size: 14 residues. Here the CDR3 reads CATSDPRTAEEQYF. The CDR3 nucleotides are TGTGCCACCAGTGACCCTCGGACAGCCGAAGAGCAGTACTTC.

This clonotype appeared many times. The chain couples TRBV19 to TRBJ2-2; D uncertain. The CDR3 sequence is 15 residues long. From germline, CDR1 is LNHDA and CDR2 SQIVND (reference sequence). Trimming pared 1 base from V and 0 bases from J, leaving 6 bases between. CDR3 residues: CASSIVQANTGELFF. CDR3 DNA: TGTGCCAGTAGTATAGTACAAGCGAACACCGGGGAGCTGTTTTTT.

This clonotype was observed many times. The chain has TRBV2 and TRBJ1-5; 8 bases align to TRBD1. The length of the CDR3 is 15 residues. Trimming removed 3 bases from V and 4 bases from J; junction bases left unmatched: 5. Per germline, CDR1 SNHLY and CDR2 FYNNEI. CDR3 coding DNA: TGTGCCAGCAGTGAGGGCACAGGGGGAAATCAGCCCCAGCATTTT. Translating gives CASSEGTGGNQPQHF.

This clonotype was seen a handful of times. The chain's CDR3 is CASSWGSGTVNTEAFF. The CDR3 DNA follows: TGTGCCAGCAGCTGGGGATCAGGGACGGTGAACACTGAAGCTTTCTTT. The chain carries TRBV28 and TRBJ1-1; D is perhaps TRBD1 (5 bases). CDR1 and CDR2 (germline): MDHEN, SYDVKM. The V gene lost 6 bases and the J gene lost 0 bases, with 17 bases spanning the gap. The CDR3 sequence is 16 residues long. The full variable domain, its missing parts supplied by reference TRBV28 and TRBJ1-1, is DVKVTQSSRYLVKRTGEKVFLECVQDMDHENMFWYRQDPGLGLRLIYFSYDVKMKEKGDIPEGYSVSREKKERFSLILESASTNQTSMYLCASSWGSGTVNTEAFFGQGTRLTVV.

This clonotype was observed a handful of times. The CDR3: CASTPGLPSTDTQYF. The CDR3 DNA reads TGTGCCAGCACACCGGGACTACCTAGCACAGATACGCAGTATTTT. The chain joins TRBV6-1 to TRBJ2-3, with 7 bases aligning to TRBD2. CDR1 is MNHNS, CDR2 SASEGT, per germline. V shed 7 bases, J shed 0 bases, and the junction held 7 bases outside the gene matches. CDR3 length: 15 amino acids.